Reported below is one T cell receptor beta chain. This clonotype was seen at least ten times. Its antigen is currently not known. The sample holds no much larger clone one base away, and base qualities are not on file. This sample was included in a study of blood T cells in healthy people across ages (dated by TCRdb to between 2014 and 2017). A note on the overall study: In model experiments, roughly one uniquely barcoded TCR beta cDNA molecule per two T cells was captured by template switching. The study measured age-related changes in TCR beta repertoire diversity using deep sequencing normalized with unique cDNA molecular identifiers. The study analyzed two additional independent replicas of 1 million unique cDNA reads from the same blood draw for two donors, one aged 18 to 29 and one aged 80 or older. To avoid experimental bias, donors of different ages were spread randomly across the sequencing lanes. Donors were grouped into four age groups: young (average roughly 16 years), middle-aged (over 35), aged (around 62) and long-lived (around 80). Summary of the overall study and its limitations: The long-lived group showed more naive CD4+ T cells, fewer expanded clones and increased TCR diversity than the aged group, suggesting age selection. Since profiling was done on bulk unsorted PBMCs, naive and antigen-experienced compartments could not be conclusively compared. Estimates of total diversity based on one million sequenced T cells were regarded as lower bounds and as underestimates. A strong correlation was found between observed TCR beta diversity and the percentage of naive T cells measured by flow cytometry. Observed TCR beta diversity per million T cells fell roughly linearly with age, and a significant reduction was already apparent by age around 44. Donor CMV infection status was unknown, potentially confounding age-related changes in expanded clonotypes.

The roughly 37 donors, aged about 6 to 100 years, were systemically healthy Caucasian individuals from Russia. Each donor gave 9 to 10 milliliters of peripheral blood, collected into EDTA-treated Vacutainer tubes. Ficoll-Paque density-gradient centrifugation was used to isolate PBMCs, with at least 7 million obtained per sample. Trizol reagent was used to extract total RNA from PBMCs, with at least 6 micrograms per sample. For every donor, an aliquot of PBMCs went through flow cytometry to measure the percentages of naive CD45RAhigh/CD27high T cells. Library creation used 5' RACE. The listed sequencing device is Illumina HiSeq 2500. A second roughly 6 to 11 cycle PCR used a sample-barcoded 5' primer and a J-beta primer mix. Each TCR beta cDNA molecule received a unique molecular identifier from a template-switch 5' adaptor carrying 12 random nucleotides. Each sample yielded at least 3 million CDR3-containing paired-end reads. First-strand cDNA synthesis was performed from all RNA using the Mint cDNA synthesis kit, with priming by a TRBC-specific oligonucleotide. Following uracil-DNA glycosylase treatment, all cDNA underwent a first 18-cycle PCR with the universal primers M1SS and BC2_uni_R. On the study's bioinformatics: Each sample was normalized by randomly selecting 1 million high-quality reads, each carrying a distinct molecular identifier. Reads sharing molecular identifiers were discarded rather than binned into consensus sequences. MiTCR, set to a Q25 quality threshold and the strictest error-elimination algorithm, was used for CDR3 identification, clonotype clustering and error correction. A nonparametric unseen species model with Euler transformation was used to estimate lower-bound total TCR beta diversity. TCRdb handled the public reads itself, with Q25 trimming in fastp and clone calling in MiXCR, and kept productive beta chains. All rows with the same CDR3 protein become a single entry with the most common DNA and genes. These V and J calls originate from TCRdb's pipeline instead of the authors' own analysis. Present in this sample are some 1.1 million distinct CDR3 sequences, roughly two fifths of which were seen just once. Together, the top ten hold roughly 14% of the sample.

The CDR3 covers 14 residues, taking in both the cysteine and the phenylalanine. CDR3 DNA is the only sequence kept; it has 42 bases, read in frame from the first base. CDR1 is given as MNHEY and CDR2 as SVGEGT, both from the germline V gene. V was cut back by 3 bases and J by 2 bases, leaving a gap of 11 bases between them. Sequenced input: blood. The sequence is built from TRBV6-2 or TRBV6-3 and TRBJ2-7, with the D gene call left open. This receptor was identified in a young man in good health. The CDR3 protein: CASSYLHPTYEQYF. The DNA sequence is TGTGCCAGCAGTTATTTGCACCCTACCTACGAGCAGTACTTC.